Sequencing of this TCR beta chain was carried out in a study of OX40 agonist ivuxolimab in advanced cancers. Turning to the study itself: Patients were dosed intravenously with ivuxolimab at 0.01 to 10 mg/kg every 2 weeks. Head and neck, renal cell, melanoma or hepatocellular carcinoma were the cancers that dose-escalation patients had. Enrollees could have had prior anti-PD-1, anti-PD-L1 or anti-CTLA-4 therapy, which about 40% had received. Study conclusions and caveats: Expanded peripheral T cells had an undetermined antigen specificity.

Comments on this clone: Antigen unknown.

Trimming left V 5 bases short and J 6 bases short, with 14 bases between. The CDR3 consists of 13 residues. Per germline, CDR1 SGHAT and CDR2 FQNNGV. TCRdb's table, derived via immunoSEQ multiplex PCR, lists solely in-frame clones and lacks some. The top ten hold 0.7% to 0.85% of the sample, which has approximately 110,000 clones, about nine tenths seen once. This receptor was obtained from an adult with an advanced solid tumor such as melanoma, head and neck, liver or kidney cancer. This chain connects TRBV11-2 to TRBJ2-7; D ambiguous. The starting material was CD4+ or CD8+ T cells sorted from blood, obtained in a trial of the OX40 agonist ivuxolimab. The CDR3 reads CASSLEMGSEQYF. DNA for the CDR3: TGTGCCAGCAGCCTCGAGATGGGTAGCGAGCAGTACTTC.